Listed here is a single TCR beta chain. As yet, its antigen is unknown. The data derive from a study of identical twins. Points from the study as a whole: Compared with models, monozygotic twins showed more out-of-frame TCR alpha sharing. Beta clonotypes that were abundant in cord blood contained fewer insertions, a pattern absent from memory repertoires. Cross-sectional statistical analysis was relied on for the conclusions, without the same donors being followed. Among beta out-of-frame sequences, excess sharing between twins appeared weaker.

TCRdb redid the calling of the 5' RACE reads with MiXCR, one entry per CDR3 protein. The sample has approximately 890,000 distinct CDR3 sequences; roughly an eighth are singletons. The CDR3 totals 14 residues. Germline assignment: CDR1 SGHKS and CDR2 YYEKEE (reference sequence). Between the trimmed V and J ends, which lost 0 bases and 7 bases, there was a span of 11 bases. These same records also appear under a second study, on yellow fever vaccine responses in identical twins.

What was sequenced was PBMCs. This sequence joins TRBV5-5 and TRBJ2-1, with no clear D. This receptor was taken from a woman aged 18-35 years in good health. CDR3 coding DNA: TGTGCCAGCAGCTTGGCGTGGCTAGGGAATGAGCAGTTCTTC. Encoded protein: CASSLAWLGNEQFF.